This TCR beta chain was recovered during a study of blood T cell repertoires in COVID-19. Looking at the study overall: Acute-phase and convalescent COVID-19 samples originated in the United States, Italy and Spain. Nucleic acid was either cDNA or gDNA, and it came from T cells, B-cell-depleted T cells, or PBMCs.

In the authors' workflow: Amplification of reference gene primers was used by the study to estimate nucleated cell counts. The method was immunoSEQ multiplex PCR; TCRdb's version includes in-frame clones alone and lacks a portion of them. The DNA was the basis for D and trimming; V, J and clone size are from that table. This table holds about 40,000 clones, roughly nine tenths found once. Source material: peripheral blood. The sequence came from a woman aged 30 to 39 in a cohort sampled during active COVID-19.

CDR3 sequence reads: CASSFYGGAPGQYEQYF. CDR3 sequence (DNA): TGTGCCAGCAGCTTTTATGGAGGGGCCCCGGGGCAGTACGAGCAGTACTTC. The chain links TRBV7-9 to TRBJ2-7; D may be TRBD2 (6 bases). V was clipped by 3 bases and J by 4 bases, with 22 bases between them. The CDR3 covers 17 residues. Germline V CDR1 and CDR2: SEHNR, FQNEAQ (reference sequence).